This T cell receptor beta chain was profiled in a study of human T cells and chemical hapten exposure. Background on the study: The study enrolled mostly female patients with alopecia areata, totalis or universalis. Among samples, TCR yields varied mainly because of small differences in pooled library volume.

A single record per CDR3 protein comes from TCRdb applying MiXCR to the RACE reads. The repertoire has tens of thousands of distinct CDR3 sequences, approximately 12% of them found once; the top ten carry roughly 4%. This sample's time point: patch test 1, 2 weeks after DPC sensitization. This sample's treatment: therapeutic diphenylcyclopropenone sensitization with weekly scalp DPC. By sample share, this clonotype is medium-sized. Sequenced material: whole blood, taken in connection with sensitization to the hapten diphenylcyclopropenone (DPC). The clonotype comes from a woman aged 55-75 years with alopecia areata. Some clones in this sample may be carry-over from other donors' samples.

Here the CDR3 reads CSARVGGNTIYF. The CDR3 nucleotides are TGCAGTGCTAGGGTTGGGGGAAACACCATATATTTT. The chain is built from TRBV20-1 and TRBJ1-3; D remains ambiguous. The CDR3 totals 12 residues. V was clipped by 3 bases and J by 4 bases, with 7 bases between them. Germline V gene sequence: CDR1 DFQATT, CDR2 SNEGSKA (reference sequence).